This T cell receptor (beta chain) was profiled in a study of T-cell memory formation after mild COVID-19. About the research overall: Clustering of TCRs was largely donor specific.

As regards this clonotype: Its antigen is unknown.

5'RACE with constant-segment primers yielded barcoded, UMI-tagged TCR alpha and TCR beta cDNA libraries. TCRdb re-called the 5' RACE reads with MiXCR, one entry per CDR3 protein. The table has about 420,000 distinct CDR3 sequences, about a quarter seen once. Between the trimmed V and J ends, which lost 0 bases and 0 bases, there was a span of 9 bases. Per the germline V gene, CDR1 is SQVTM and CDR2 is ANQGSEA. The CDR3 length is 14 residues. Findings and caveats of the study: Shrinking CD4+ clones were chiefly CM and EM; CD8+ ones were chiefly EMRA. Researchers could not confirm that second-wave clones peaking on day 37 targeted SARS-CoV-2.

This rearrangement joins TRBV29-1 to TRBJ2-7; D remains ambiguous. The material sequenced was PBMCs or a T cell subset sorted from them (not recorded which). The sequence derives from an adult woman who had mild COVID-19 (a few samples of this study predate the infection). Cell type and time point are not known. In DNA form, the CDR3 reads TGCAGCGTTGAAGAGGCGGAAAGCTCCTACGAGCAGTACTTC. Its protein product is CSVEEAESSYEQYF.